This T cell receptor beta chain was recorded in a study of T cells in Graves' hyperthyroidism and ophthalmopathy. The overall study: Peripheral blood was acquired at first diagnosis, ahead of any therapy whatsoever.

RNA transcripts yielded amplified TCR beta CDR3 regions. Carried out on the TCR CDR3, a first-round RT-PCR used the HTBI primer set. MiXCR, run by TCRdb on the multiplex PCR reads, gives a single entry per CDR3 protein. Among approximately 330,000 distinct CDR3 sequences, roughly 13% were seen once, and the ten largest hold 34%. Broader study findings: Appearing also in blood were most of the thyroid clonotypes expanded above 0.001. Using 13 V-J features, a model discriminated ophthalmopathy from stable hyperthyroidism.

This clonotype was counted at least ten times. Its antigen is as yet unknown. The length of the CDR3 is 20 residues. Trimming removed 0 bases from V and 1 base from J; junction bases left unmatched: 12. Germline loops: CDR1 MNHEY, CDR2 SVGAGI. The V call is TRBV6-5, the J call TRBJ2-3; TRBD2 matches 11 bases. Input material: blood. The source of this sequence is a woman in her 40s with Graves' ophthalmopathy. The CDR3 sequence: CASSYSPPGLAGIGTDTQYF. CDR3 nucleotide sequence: TGTGCCAGCAGTTACTCTCCCCCCGGACTAGCGGGCATAGGCACAGATACGCAGTATTTT.